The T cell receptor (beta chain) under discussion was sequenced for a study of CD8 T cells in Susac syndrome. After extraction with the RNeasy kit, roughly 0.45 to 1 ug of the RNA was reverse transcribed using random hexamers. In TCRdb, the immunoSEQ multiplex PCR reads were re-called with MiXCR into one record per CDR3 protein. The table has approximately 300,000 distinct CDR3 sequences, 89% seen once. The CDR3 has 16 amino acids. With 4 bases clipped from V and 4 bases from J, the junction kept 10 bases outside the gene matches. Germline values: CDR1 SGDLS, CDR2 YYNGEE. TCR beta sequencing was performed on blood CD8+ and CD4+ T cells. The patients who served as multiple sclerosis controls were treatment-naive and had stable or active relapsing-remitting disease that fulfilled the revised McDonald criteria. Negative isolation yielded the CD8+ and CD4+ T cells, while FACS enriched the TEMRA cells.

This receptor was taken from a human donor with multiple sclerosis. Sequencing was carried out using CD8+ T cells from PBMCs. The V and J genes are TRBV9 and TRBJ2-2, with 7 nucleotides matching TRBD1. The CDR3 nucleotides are TGTGCCAGCAGCCCCAACAGGGGTGGCAGCACCGGGGAGCTGTTTTTT. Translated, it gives CASSPNRGGSTGELFF.